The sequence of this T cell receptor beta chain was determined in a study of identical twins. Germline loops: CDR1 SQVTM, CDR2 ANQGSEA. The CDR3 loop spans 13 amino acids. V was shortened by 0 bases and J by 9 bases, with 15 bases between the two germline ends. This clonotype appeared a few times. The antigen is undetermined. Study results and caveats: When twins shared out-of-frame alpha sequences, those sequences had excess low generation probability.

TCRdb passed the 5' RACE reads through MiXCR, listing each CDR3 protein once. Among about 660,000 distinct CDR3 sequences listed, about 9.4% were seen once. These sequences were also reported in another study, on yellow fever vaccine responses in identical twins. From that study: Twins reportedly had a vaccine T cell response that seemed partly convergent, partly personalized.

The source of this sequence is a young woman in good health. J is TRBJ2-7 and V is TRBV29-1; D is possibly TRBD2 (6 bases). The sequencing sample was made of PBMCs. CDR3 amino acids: CSVEDQGLRGQYF. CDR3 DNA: TGCAGCGTTGAAGACCAGGGACTCCGGGGGCAGTACTTC.